The 21 T cell receptor beta chains in this list originate from one sample, sequenced in a study of blood T cell repertoires in COVID-19. Assay: immunoSEQ multiplex PCR; the TCRdb copy retains only in-frame clones and omits some. This table has fewer than 400,000 clones, 89% appearing once. Sequenced sample: peripheral blood. All receptors come from a woman in her thirties with COVID-19, enrolled during active disease.

The CDR3 loop reads CASSEGQGEISGANVLTF. The CDR3 bases are TGTGCCAGCAGTGAGGGACAGGGGGAAATTTCTGGGGCCAACGTCCTGACTTTC. The V gene is TRBV28, the J gene TRBJ2-6; 11 bases match TRBD1. The CDR3 extends over 18 amino acids. The J segment lost 1 base and the V segment lost 5 bases, leaving 7 bases of the junction unmatched. Germline V lookup: CDR1 MDHEN, CDR2 SYDVKM.

Only a few counts were recorded for this clone. The chain links TRBV19 to TRBJ2-5; 11 nucleotides line up with TRBD2. Germline V gene sequence: CDR1 LNHDA, CDR2 SQIVND (reference sequence). The CDR3 loop spans 15 amino acids. V lost 4 bases, J lost 3 bases, and 4 bases stayed unmatched. The CDR3 loop is CASSTPTSGKETQYF. CDR3 in DNA: TGTGCCAGTAGTACCCCGACTAGCGGGAAAGAGACCCAGTACTTC.

The chain links TRBV25-1 to TRBJ1-3; D gene unclear. This CDR3 region has 16 residues. V lost 2 bases to trimming and J lost 3 bases, with 14 bases between them. Germline loops: CDR1 MGHDK, CDR2 SYGVNS. DNA for the CDR3: TGTGCCAGCAGTGAAGCCTTCCTCCGGAGTGGAAACACCATATATTTT. The encoded protein is CASSEAFLRSGNTIYF.

The V gene is TRBV18, the J gene TRBJ2-7, with 7 bases aligning to TRBD1. Germline-derived CDR1 and CDR2 are KGHSH and LQKENI. Germline trimming cut 3 bases from V and 0 bases from J; bases unmatched to any gene: 8. CDR3 length: 16 residues. The DNA of the CDR3 is TGTGCCAGCTCACCTCGGACAGGTGATAACTCCTACGAGCAGTACGTC. Amino acid sequence: CASSPRTGDNSYEQYV.

The J gene is TRBJ1-1, the V gene TRBV5-1, with 8 bases that match TRBD1. Germline V gives CDR1 SGHRS, CDR2 YFSETQ. J gave up 10 bases and V 0 bases, and 8 bases lay outside the gene matches. The CDR3 consists of 14 residues. The CDR3 nucleotides read TGCGCCAGCAGCTTGGCCCCTAGGACAGGGACAGCTTTCTTT. This translates into CASSLAPRTGTAFF.

This rearrangement joins TRBV12-3 or TRBV12-4 to TRBJ2-7; tentatively, D is TRBD1 (6 bases). V lost 6 bases and J lost 4, with 10 bases in between. The CDR3 length is 12 residues. The CDR3: CASRYRDYEQYF. DNA of the CDR3: TGTGCCAGCAGGTACAGGGATTACGAGCAGTACTTC.

The V and J genes are TRBV19 and TRBJ1-2; D is ambiguous. Germline V gene lookup returns CDR1 LNHDA and CDR2 SQIVND (reference sequence). Trimming cost V 0 bases and J 0 bases, with 8 bases left between them. The CDR3 is made up of 15 amino acids. CDR3 amino acids: CASSIDTVANYGYTF. In nucleotides, the CDR3 is TGTGCCAGTAGTATAGATACAGTAGCTAACTATGGCTACACCTTC.

The chain joins TRBV4-2 to TRBJ2-2, with TRBD2 matching 9 bases. Germline CDR1 LGHNA, CDR2 YNFKEQ. CDR3 length: 18 residues. The V segment lost 4 bases and the J segment 2 bases; nucleotides outside the gene matches: 11. CDR3 loop: CASSPHSGGGANTGELFF. Written as DNA, the CDR3 is TGTGCCAGCAGCCCCCACAGTGGCGGGGGGGCCAACACCGGGGAGCTGTTTTTT.

V usage is TRBV6-1 and J usage is TRBJ1-1; D call uncertain. V gave up 3 bases and J gave up 3 bases, with 11 bases separating them. Germline CDR1 is MNHNS and CDR2 is SASEGT. The CDR3 extends over 14 amino acids. The CDR3 DNA reads as TGTGCCAGCAGTGAGCTACTCCAGGACACTGAAGCTTTCTTT. Protein product: CASSELLQDTEAFF.

J is TRBJ1-3 and V is TRBV7-6; D ambiguous. Trimming pared 2 bases from V and 0 bases from J, leaving 8 bases between. The CDR3 is made up of 15 amino acids. CDR1 and CDR2 from the germline V gene are SGHVS and FNYEAQ. The chain's CDR3 is CASSLSRASGNTIYF. CDR3 nucleotides: TGTGCCAGCAGCTTAAGTCGCGCCTCTGGAAACACCATATATTTT.

This clone was seen only a few times. The CDR3 is CASSSTGLSGSPLHF. The CDR3 DNA follows: TGTGCCAGCAGTTCAACAGGGTTATCGGGTTCACCCCTCCACTTT. V usage is TRBV28 and J usage is TRBJ1-6; D is perhaps TRBD1 (6 bases). Germline lookup yields CDR1 MDHEN and CDR2 SYDVKM. This CDR3 is built from 15 residues. V was clipped by 4 bases and J by 9 bases, with 16 bases between them.

The gene calls are TRBV23-1 and TRBJ2-5, with D perhaps matching TRBD1 (5 bases). TRBV23-1 falls under the ORF class, with uncertain function. The CDR3 contains 17 residues. Trimming took 0 bases from V and 0 from J, leaving 14 bases between them. CDR3 region: CASSQSMSGKYQETQYF. The DNA of the CDR3 is TGCGCCAGCAGTCAATCCATGTCAGGGAAGTACCAAGAGACCCAGTACTTC.

The V call is TRBV24-1, the J call TRBJ2-3, with a possible D match to TRBD1 (7 bases). The V gene's germline CDR1 is KGHDR and CDR2 SFDVKD. With 6 bases removed from V and 4 bases from J, the gap between germline ends came to 16 bases. The CDR3 covers 15 residues. The CDR3 DNA reads TGTGCCACCAGTTCTAAGGCAGGGGGGCCAGATACGCAGTATTTT. Residues: CATSSKAGGPDTQYF.

This clone was detected once. V is TRBV20-1 and J is TRBJ2-3, with 14 bases lining up with TRBD2. This CDR3 has 14 residues. Trimming cost V 3 bases and J 8 bases; bases outside gene matches: 4. In germline, CDR1 is DFQATT, CDR2 SNEGSKA (reference sequence). The CDR3 loop reads CSASMTSGGVTQYF. The CDR3 DNA reads as TGCAGTGCTAGTATGACTAGCGGGGGGGTTACGCAGTATTTT.

The rearrangement joins TRBV5-1 to TRBJ1-3, with D possibly being TRBD1 (6 bases). The CDR3 loop spans 15 amino acids. With 0 bases removed from V and 4 bases from J, the gap between germline ends came to 11 bases. In germline, CDR1 is SGHRS, CDR2 YFSETQ. The CDR3 here is CASSLVQGGGNTIYF. CDR3 sequence (DNA): TGCGCCAGCAGCTTGGTACAGGGTGGCGGAAACACCATATATTTT.

The genes are TRBV7-2 and TRBJ1-2, with D maybe TRBD1 (5 bases). The CDR3 extends over 13 amino acids. V was clipped by 4 bases and J by 4 bases, with 10 bases between them. CDR1 is SGHTA, CDR2 FQGNSA, per germline. The CDR3 sequence: CASSWGGGYGYTF. In DNA, the CDR3 is TGTGCCAGCAGCTGGGGGGGAGGCTATGGCTACACCTTC. Based on the CDR3 plus reference TRBV7-2 and TRBJ1-2, the full variable domain is GAGVSQSPSNKVTEKGKDVELRCDPISGHTALYWYRQSLGQGLEFLIYFQGNSAPDKSGLPSDRFSAERTGGSVSTLTIQRTQQEDSAVYLCASSWGGGYGYTFGSGTRLTVV.

This clone has a handful of counts. CDR3 bases: TGTGCCAGCAGGACAGGGCCCACTGAAGCTTTCTTT. This gives the protein CASRTGPTEAFF. The rearrangement links TRBV6-5 to TRBJ1-1; 7 bases fit TRBD1. The CDR3 spans 12 residues. The V gene's germline CDR1 is MNHEY and CDR2 SVGAGI. J gave up 4 bases and V 6 bases, and 2 bases lay outside the gene matches.

This chain connects TRBV2 to TRBJ1-4; 7 bases fit TRBD1. This CDR3 contains 12 residues. J gave up 4 bases and V 8 bases, and 1 base lay outside the gene matches. Per germline, CDR1 SNHLY and CDR2 FYNNEI. CDR3 amino acids: CASDRDNEKLFF. The DNA of the CDR3 is TGTGCCAGCGACAGGGATAATGAAAAACTGTTTTTT.

CDR3 region: CASSIGGTASNQPQHF. Written as DNA, the CDR3 is TGTGCCAGTAGTATAGGTGGGACAGCAAGCAATCAGCCCCAGCATTTT. The genes are TRBV19 and TRBJ1-5; 7 bases map to TRBD1. Trimming at V came to 1 base and at J to 1 base, leaving 4 bases not matched to a gene. Germline-derived CDR1 and CDR2 are LNHDA and SQIVND (reference sequence). The CDR3 runs 16 residues.

The V call is TRBV28, the J call TRBJ2-5; maybe TRBD1 (5 bases). From germline, CDR1 is MDHEN and CDR2 SYDVKM. The CDR3 is 13 amino acids. V lost 5 bases, J lost 7 bases, and 14 bases lay in between. The CDR3 sequence is CASSASGRGTQYF. DNA of the CDR3: TGTGCCAGCAGTGCTAGTGGTAGGGGGACCCAGTACTTC.

The chain's CDR3 is CASRAGANYGYTF. Written as DNA, the CDR3 is TGTGCCAGCAGGGCAGGGGCTAACTATGGCTACACCTTC. V is TRBV3-1 (or the pseudogene TRBV3-2) and J is TRBJ1-2; TRBD1 might be the D (6 bases). V was pared by 6 bases and J by 0 bases, with 8 bases between. The CDR3 loop spans 13 amino acids. The germline CDR1 and CDR2 sequences are LGHDT and YNNKEL (reference sequence).